Listed below are T cell receptor beta chains from one sample, sequenced in a study of shared clonotypes between healthy human individuals. Profiling relied on immunoSEQ multiplex PCR, and the TCRdb table lists in-frame clones only, not all of them. The repertoire holds some 2,500,000 clones, with 92% as singletons. Specimen: naive CD4+ T cells from PBMCs. Receptor source: a man in his late teens or twenties in good health. Some clones in this sample may be carry-over from other donors' samples. CDR3s leave out the opening cysteine and the closing phenylalanine or tryptophan.

V gene	J gene	CDR3 protein
TRBV9	TRBJ2-2	ASSVVSNTGELF
TRBV2	TRBJ2-7	ASSKRGVEQY
TRBV7-6	TRBJ2-7	ASSLGQGAYEQY
TRBV5-4	TRBJ1-1	ASSYPGDRTSTEAF
TRBV5-6	TRBJ1-1	ASSLVFGNTEAF
TRBV10-3	TRBJ2-3	AISQSTDTQY
TRBV7-2	TRBJ1-3	ASSLATGAGNTIY
TRBV28	TRBJ2-2	ASTTRGDTGELF
TRBV11-2	TRBJ2-1	ASSSSSGRPHNEQF
TRBV5-1	TRBJ1-2	ASSPGGAGYGYT
TRBV5-4	TRBJ1-2	ASSRTSSDYGYT
TRBV7-9	TRBJ2-5	ASSSHHNSQY
TRBV7-2	TRBJ2-3	ASSWTLSTQY
TRBV6-5	TRBJ1-2	ASSLGQRYGYT
TRBV4-2	TRBJ2-3	ASSQDLPGSDTQY
TRBV5-8	TRBJ2-3	ASSSFGQGTQY
TRBV5-8	TRBJ1-2	ASSLAWGDDGYT
TRBV19	TRBJ2-1	ASSTGGRYNEQF
TRBV7-3	TRBJ2-1	ASSLGGFYNEQF
TRBV28	TRBJ2-7	ASSLYRGSYEQY
TRBV4-2	TRBJ2-5	ASSSTGTSGSGTQY
TRBV19	TRBJ1-1	ASSPRPRANTEAF
TRBV6-5	TRBJ2-7	ASSFGTSGSLYEQY
TRBV29-1	TRBJ1-2	SVGRGTGHGYT
TRBV10-3	TRBJ2-1	AISEQGGWSSYNEQF
TRBV5-4	TRBJ1-2	ASSLDRGRYGYT
TRBV18	TRBJ1-1	ASSPQGAWAEAF
TRBV12-5	TRBJ2-1	ASGLDGRWVEQF
TRBV5-6	TRBJ1-2	ASSRSHNYGYT
TRBV28	TRBJ2-1	ASRPIMGAIHNEQF
TRBV7-9	TRBJ2-1	ASSPGGTEYNEQF
TRBV6-1	TRBJ1-1	ATSYSDGAVTEAF
TRBV25-1	TRBJ2-7	ASSDDRAPYEQY
TRBV10-3	TRBJ2-7	AISEGGAGEQY
TRBV19	TRBJ2-2	ASSSRSETGVLF
TRBV11-3	TRBJ2-1	ASSYLAGGNEQF
TRBV5-1	TRBJ2-3	ASSSFLTTSGSSDTQY
TRBV10-3	TRBJ2-3	AISESIGGDTQY
TRBV28	TRBJ2-7	ASTASWGKYEQY
TRBV4-3	TRBJ2-5	ASSQGGLGTTRGETQY
TRBV19	TRBJ1-4	ASTGGGLGEKLF
TRBV29-1	TRBJ2-5	SVVQGGETQY
TRBV28	TRBJ1-2	ASTDLPQLTGTGYT
TRBV2	TRBJ2-1	ASSLGLYEQF
TRBV7-3	TRBJ2-1	ASSFAVGRQF
TRBV29-1	TRBJ2-5	SVQTRTGWEETQY
TRBV7-6	TRBJ1-2	ASSLEVDGPPYGYT
TRBV10-3	TRBJ2-7	AISKDPGTSSYEQY
TRBV18	TRBJ2-6	ASSPREEGVLT
TRBV5-1	TRBJ2-7	ASSLAVEGEQY
TRBV29-1	TRBJ2-3	SVAGTATDTQY
TRBV7-9	TRBJ2-7	ASSANSYEQY